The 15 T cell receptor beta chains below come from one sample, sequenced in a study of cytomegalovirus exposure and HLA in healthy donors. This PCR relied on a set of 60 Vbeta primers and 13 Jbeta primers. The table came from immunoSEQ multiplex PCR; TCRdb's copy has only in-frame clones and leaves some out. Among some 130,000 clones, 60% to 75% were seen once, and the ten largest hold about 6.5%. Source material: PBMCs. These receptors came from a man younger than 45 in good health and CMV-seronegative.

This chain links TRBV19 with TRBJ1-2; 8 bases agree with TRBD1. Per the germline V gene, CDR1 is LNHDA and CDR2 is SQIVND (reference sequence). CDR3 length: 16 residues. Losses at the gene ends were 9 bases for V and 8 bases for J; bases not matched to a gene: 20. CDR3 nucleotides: TGTGCCAGCGTCCCCTCCTCCGGGCAGGGGGCGGGGGGCTACACCTTC. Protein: CASVPSSGQGAGGYTF.

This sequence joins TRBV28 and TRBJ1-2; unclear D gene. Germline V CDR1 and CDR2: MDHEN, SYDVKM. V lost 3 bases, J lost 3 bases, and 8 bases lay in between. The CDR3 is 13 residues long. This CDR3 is CASSFSRYYGYTF. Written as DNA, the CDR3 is TGTGCCAGCAGTTTTAGCCGGTACTATGGCTACACCTTC.

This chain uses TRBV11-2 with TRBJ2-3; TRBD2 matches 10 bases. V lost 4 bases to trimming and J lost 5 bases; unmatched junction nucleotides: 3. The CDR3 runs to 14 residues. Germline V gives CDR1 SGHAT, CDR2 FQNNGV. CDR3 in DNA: TGTGCCAGCAGCTCCGGGACTAGCGAAGATACGCAGTATTTT. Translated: CASSSGTSEDTQYF.

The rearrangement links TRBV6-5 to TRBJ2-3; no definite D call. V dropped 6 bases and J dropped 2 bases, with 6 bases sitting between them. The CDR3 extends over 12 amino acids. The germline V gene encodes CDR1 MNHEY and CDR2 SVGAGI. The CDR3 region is CASRSHTDTQYF. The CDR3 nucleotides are TGTGCCAGCAGATCCCACACAGATACGCAGTATTTT.

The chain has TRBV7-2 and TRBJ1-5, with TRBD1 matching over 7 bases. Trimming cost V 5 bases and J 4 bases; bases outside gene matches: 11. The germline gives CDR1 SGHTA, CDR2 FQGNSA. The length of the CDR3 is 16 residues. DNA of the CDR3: TGTGCCAGCAGCCCTCCCGGGACAGCCACTAATCAGCCCCAGCATTTT. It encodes CASSPPGTATNQPQHF.

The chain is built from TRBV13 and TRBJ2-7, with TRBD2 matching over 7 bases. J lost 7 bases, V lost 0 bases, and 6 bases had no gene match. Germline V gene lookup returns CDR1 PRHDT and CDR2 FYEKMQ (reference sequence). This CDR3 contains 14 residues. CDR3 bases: TGTGCCAGCAGCTTAGGGGGGACTACGGGGGAGCAGTACTTC. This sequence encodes CASSLGGTTGEQYF.

The DNA for the CDR3 is TGTGCCAGCAGTTTAGGGACAGGGGGGTACCAAGAGACCCAGTACTTC. Amino acid sequence: CASSLGTGGYQETQYF. The V gene is TRBV28, the J gene TRBJ2-5, with 11 bases aligning to TRBD1. V lost 2 bases to trimming and J lost 0 bases; unmatched junction nucleotides: 2. The CDR3 consists of 16 residues. CDR1 is MDHEN, CDR2 SYDVKM, per germline.

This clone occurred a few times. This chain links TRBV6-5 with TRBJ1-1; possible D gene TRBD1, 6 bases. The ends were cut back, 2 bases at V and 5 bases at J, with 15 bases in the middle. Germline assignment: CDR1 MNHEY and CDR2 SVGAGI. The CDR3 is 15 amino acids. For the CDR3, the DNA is TGTGCCAGCAGTTACCCAAACAGGGACGGTACTGAAGCTTTCTTT. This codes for CASSYPNRDGTEAFF.

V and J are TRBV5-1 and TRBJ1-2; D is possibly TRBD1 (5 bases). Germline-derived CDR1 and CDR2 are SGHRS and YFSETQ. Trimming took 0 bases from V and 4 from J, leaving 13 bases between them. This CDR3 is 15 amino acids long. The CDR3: CASSLAGDSPYGYTF. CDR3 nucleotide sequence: TGCGCCAGCAGCTTGGCCGGGGACTCCCCCTATGGCTACACCTTC.

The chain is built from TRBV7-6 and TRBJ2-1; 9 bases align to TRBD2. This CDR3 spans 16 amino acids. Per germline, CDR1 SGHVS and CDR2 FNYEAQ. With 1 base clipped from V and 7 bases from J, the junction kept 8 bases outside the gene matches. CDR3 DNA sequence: TGTGCCAGCAGCTTAGTGGCTAGCGGGGTCCGAAATGAGCAGTTCTTC. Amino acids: CASSLVASGVRNEQFF.

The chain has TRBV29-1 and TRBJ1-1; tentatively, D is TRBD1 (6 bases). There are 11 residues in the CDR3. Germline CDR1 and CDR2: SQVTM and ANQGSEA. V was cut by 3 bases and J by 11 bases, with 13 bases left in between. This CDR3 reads CSVDRGRGAFF. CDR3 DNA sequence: TGCAGCGTTGACAGGGGCAGAGGTGCTTTCTTT.

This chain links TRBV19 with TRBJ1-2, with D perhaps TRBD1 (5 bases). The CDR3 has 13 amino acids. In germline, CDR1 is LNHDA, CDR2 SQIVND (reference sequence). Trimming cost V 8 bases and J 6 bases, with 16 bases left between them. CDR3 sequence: CASRLRGEDGYTF. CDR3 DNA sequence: TGTGCCAGTCGACTGCGGGGGGAGGATGGCTACACCTTC.

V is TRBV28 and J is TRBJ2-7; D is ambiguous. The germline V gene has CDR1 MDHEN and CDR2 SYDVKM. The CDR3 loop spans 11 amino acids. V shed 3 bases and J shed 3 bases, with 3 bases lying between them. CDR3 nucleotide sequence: TGTGCCAGCAGTTTTCTCTACGAGCAGTACTTC. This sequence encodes CASSFLYEQYF.

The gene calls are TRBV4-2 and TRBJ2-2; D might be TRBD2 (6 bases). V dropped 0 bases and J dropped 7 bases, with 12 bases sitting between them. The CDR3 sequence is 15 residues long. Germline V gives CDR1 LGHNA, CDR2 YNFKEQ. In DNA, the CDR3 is TGTGCCAGCAGCCAAGAAACGGGGGAGAGCGGGGAGCTGTTTTTT. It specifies CASSQETGESGELFF.

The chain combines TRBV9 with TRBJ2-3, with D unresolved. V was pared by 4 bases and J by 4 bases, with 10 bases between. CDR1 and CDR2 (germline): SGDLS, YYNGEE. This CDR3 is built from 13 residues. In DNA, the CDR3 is TGTGCCAGCAGCCCGACGGCGGCAGATACGCAGTATTTT. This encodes CASSPTAADTQYF.